The sequence of this TCR beta chain was determined in a study of shared T cell receptors in the human thymus. Germline V lookup: CDR1 SGDLS, CDR2 YYNGEE. Trimming cost V 7 bases and J 4 bases, with 10 bases left between them. CDR3 size: 12 residues. Sequenced by immunoSEQ multiplex PCR; TCRdb stores in-frame clones only, minus some. The sample lists approximately 580,000 clones, 75% to 85% occurring once. This same sample was also part of a study on human thymus T cells. That report adds: Having surgery to correct congenital heart defects, healthy Finnish infants acted as the donors. Corrective heart surgery yielded resections, and these provided the thymus tissue.

J is TRBJ2-3 and V is TRBV9; possible D gene TRBD1, 7 bases. This TCR was sampled from a boy younger than two with a congenital heart defect. Sequencing used thymocytes. The CDR3 region is CASGGGADTQYF. The CDR3 DNA reads TGTGCCAGCGGAGGGGGCGCAGATACGCAGTATTTT.